These T cell receptor beta chains were read from a single sample in a study of blood T cell repertoires in COVID-19. The method was immunoSEQ multiplex PCR; TCRdb's version includes in-frame clones alone and lacks a portion of them. The top ten hold 3% to 4% of the sample, which has some 250,000 clones, roughly 80% seen once. Sequencing was carried out using peripheral blood. These receptors were obtained from a woman younger than 30 with acute or convalescent COVID-19. The CDR3 runs from the conserved cysteine through the conserved F or W. Fields, in order: V gene, D gene, J gene, clone size, CDR3 DNA, CDR3 protein. A D gene is named only where the DNA matches it firmly. Expanded clones are given a class, and other clones once, few, many or no size at all.

>TRBV7-2|TRBD1|TRBJ1-2|NA
TGTGCCAGCAGCTTTCTTGGACAGGGGAATAACTATGGCTACACCTTC
CASSFLGQGNNYGYTF
>TRBV2|TRBD2|TRBJ2-1|NA
TGTGCCAGCAGCCCCTTTAGCGGGAGTTTTGGGGATGAGCAGTTCTTC
CASSPFSGSFGDEQFF
>TRBV12-3/TRBV12-4|TRBD1|TRBJ2-7|NA
TGTGCCAGCAGTTTGTCAGGGGGCTACGAGCAGTACTTC
CASSLSGGYEQYF
>TRBV28|NA|TRBJ2-7|NA
TGTGCCAGCAGCGACCCGGGACACACCTACGAGCAGTACTTC
CASSDPGHTYEQYF
>TRBV5-1|NA|TRBJ2-2|NA
TGCGCCAGCAGCTTGGGCCTAGCCTACACCGGGGAGCTGTTTTTT
CASSLGLAYTGELFF
>TRBV28|TRBD1|TRBJ2-1|NA
TGTGCCAGCAGTTTGGACAGGTACAATGAGCAGTTCTTC
CASSLDRYNEQFF
>TRBV6-1|TRBD1|TRBJ1-5|NA
TGTGCCAGCAGTGAAGGAACAGGGGGAGGTCAGCCCCAGCATTTT
CASSEGTGGGQPQHF
>TRBV27|NA|TRBJ1-4|NA
TGTGCCAGCAGTTTAACGGGATTGAGAGCAAATGAAAAACTGTTTTTT
CASSLTGLRANEKLFF
>TRBV21-1|NA|TRBJ2-3|NA
TGTGCCAGCAGCAATACAGCCCCAGATACGCAGTATTTT
CASSNTAPDTQYF
>TRBV3-1/TRBV3-2|NA|TRBJ1-1|NA
TGTGCCAGCAGCCCCCAGGCTGGCATCAACACTGAAGCTTTCTTT
CASSPQAGINTEAFF
>TRBV28|NA|TRBJ2-7|few
TGTGCCAGCAAGTCCTCGGTGACCTACGAGCAGTACTTC
CASKSSVTYEQYF
>TRBV28|NA|TRBJ1-3|NA
TGTGCCAGCAGTATACAGGGTCCCTCTGGAAACACCATATATTTT
CASSIQGPSGNTIYF
>TRBV10-3|TRBD1|TRBJ1-5|few
TGTGCCATCAGTGAGTCCGGGACAGGAGCATCGACTAGCAATCAGCCCCAGCATTTT
CAISESGTGASTSNQPQHF
>TRBV11-2|NA|TRBJ2-5|NA
TGTGCCAGCAGCCCACTCGGGGGAGCCTCATCCGGAGAGACCCAGTACTTC
CASSPLGGASSGETQYF
>TRBV6-6|TRBD1|TRBJ1-2|NA
TGTGCCAGCAGCCCGAATACCGGGACAGCCTATGGCTACACCTTC
CASSPNTGTAYGYTF
>TRBV6-5|NA|TRBJ2-5|NA
TGTGCCAGCAGTCTTAAGCGCCTGGGTCAAGAGACCCAGTACTTC
CASSLKRLGQETQYF
>TRBV3-1/TRBV3-2|TRBD1|TRBJ1-4|NA
TGTGCCAGCAGCTGGAAAATTGACAGGGGGCGGAAAAAAGAAAAACTGTTTTTT
CASSWKIDRGRKKEKLFF
>TRBV6-5|NA|TRBJ2-7|NA
TGTGCCAGCAGTACCGGACTATCTCTTGCCTACGAGCAGTACTTC
CASSTGLSLAYEQYF
>TRBV5-4|TRBD1|TRBJ2-3|NA
TGTGCCAGCAGCTTGTATACAGGGGCAGCAGATACGCAGTATTTT
CASSLYTGAADTQYF
>TRBV28|NA|TRBJ2-5|NA
TGTGCCAGCAGCCCACTTTTCAGTGCGGGCCAAGAGACCCAGTACTTC
CASSPLFSAGQETQYF
>TRBV3-1/TRBV3-2|NA|TRBJ2-5|NA
TGTGCCAGCAGCCAGGACACAGGCAGTGGAGAGACCCAGTACTTC
CASSQDTGSGETQYF
>TRBV29-1|TRBD2|TRBJ2-7|once
TGCAGCGTTGAGATGCGCGGGAGAGCCTACGAGCAGTACTTC
CSVEMRGRAYEQYF
>TRBV12-3/TRBV12-4|NA|TRBJ2-3|NA
TGTGCCACCACCCAGGCAGATACGCAGTATTTT
CATTQADTQYF
>TRBV12-3/TRBV12-4|NA|TRBJ1-4|NA
TGTGCCAGCAGACAGGGACCTGGAAAACTGTTTTTT
CASRQGPGKLFF
>TRBV4-3|NA|TRBJ1-5|NA
TGCGCCAGCAGCCAAGATCCGGTCGGGGTTCTGCCCCAGCATTTT
CASSQDPVGVLPQHF
>TRBV27|NA|TRBJ2-1|NA
TGTGCCAGCAGTTCAACGTGGAGCTCCTACAATGAGCAGTTCTTC
CASSSTWSSYNEQFF
>TRBV6-2/TRBV6-3|NA|TRBJ1-1|NA
TGTGCCAGCAGTTACTCGACGGTCAGGCCCAACGCTGAAGCTTTCTTT
CASSYSTVRPNAEAFF
>TRBV7-3|NA|TRBJ2-3|NA
TGTGCCAGCAGCTTAACCCCCTTGAGTGGGGCCGCCACAGATACGCAGTATTTT
CASSLTPLSGAATDTQYF
>TRBV6-2/TRBV6-3|TRBD1|TRBJ2-4|NA
TGTGCCAGCAGTTGGACAGGCAAAAACATTCAGTACTTC
CASSWTGKNIQYF
>TRBV30|NA|TRBJ2-7|few
TGTGCCTGGAGTGTGGGTGGGAGTTCCTACGAGCAGTACTTC
CAWSVGGSSYEQYF
>TRBV6-2/TRBV6-3|NA|TRBJ2-1|NA
TGTGCCAGCAGCCCCCTCGGGAGGGGGCCCCCCTACAATGAGCAGTTCTTC
CASSPLGRGPPYNEQFF
>TRBV3-1/TRBV3-2|NA|TRBJ1-5|NA
TGTGCCAGCAGCCAAGCCCCGGGGGGGAATCAGCCCCAGCATTTT
CASSQAPGGNQPQHF
>TRBV9|TRBD1|TRBJ1-2|once
TGTGCCAGCAGCGTAGAGATGACAGGGGGGAACATGAATGGCTACACCTTC
CASSVEMTGGNMNGYTF
>TRBV15|TRBD1|TRBJ2-2|NA
TGTGCCACCAGAAAGCCGGGACAGGGGTTCACCGGGGAGCTGTTTTTT
CATRKPGQGFTGELFF
>TRBV5-1|NA|TRBJ1-1|NA
TGCGCCAGCAAACCCGGACAGCAGAACACTGAAGCTTTCTTT
CASKPGQQNTEAFF
>TRBV18|NA|TRBJ1-2|NA
TGTGCCAGCTCACCTGGGGCCGACACCTATGGCTACACCTTC
CASSPGADTYGYTF
>TRBV11-2|NA|TRBJ1-1|NA
TGTGCCAGCAGCTTATATGGGGAGGGAAACACTGAAGCTTTCTTT
CASSLYGEGNTEAFF
>TRBV19|TRBD2|TRBJ2-2|NA
TGTGCCAGTCGAGCGGGACTAGCGGGAGGGACCGGGGAGCTGTTTTTT
CASRAGLAGGTGELFF
>TRBV19|TRBD1|TRBJ1-3|NA
TGTGCCAGTAGCCTCCCCGGACAGGGGTTAAAGCCCTCTGGAAACACCATATATTTT
CASSLPGQGLKPSGNTIYF
>TRBV25-1|TRBD2|TRBJ2-1|once
TGTGCCAGCAGTTTCGGGACTAGCGGGGGAATTCGAGAGTTCTTC
CASSFGTSGGIREFF
>TRBV6-2/TRBV6-3|NA|TRBJ1-1|few
TGTGCCAGCAGTTACGGTGGGGGAGGAACTGAAGCTTTCTTT
CASSYGGGGTEAFF
>TRBV5-1|NA|TRBJ2-3|NA
TGCGCCAGCAGCTTGGGGGCAGGGAGCACAGATACGCAGTATTTT
CASSLGAGSTDTQYF
>TRBV6-5|NA|TRBJ2-5|NA
TGTGCCAGCAGTTACTTGGGGGGACAAGAGACCCAGTACTTC
CASSYLGGQETQYF
>TRBV15|TRBD2|TRBJ2-3|NA
TGTGCCACCAGCAGACTACCGCTAGCGGGGGTAGTCGCGGATACGCAGTATTTT
CATSRLPLAGVVADTQYF
>TRBV7-2|NA|TRBJ2-1|NA
TGTGCCAGCAGCCCCCAGGGAGGAGGCAGTTTGGGGAATGAGCAGTTCTTC
CASSPQGGGSLGNEQFF
>TRBV30|TRBD1|TRBJ1-1|NA
TGTGCCTGGAGCGCTGGACAGGGGGCAGCTTTCTTT
CAWSAGQGAAFF
>TRBV14|NA|TRBJ1-1|NA
TGTGCCAGCAGCCAAGCGACAGGTTTTGGAGGTGAAGCTTTCTTT
CASSQATGFGGEAFF